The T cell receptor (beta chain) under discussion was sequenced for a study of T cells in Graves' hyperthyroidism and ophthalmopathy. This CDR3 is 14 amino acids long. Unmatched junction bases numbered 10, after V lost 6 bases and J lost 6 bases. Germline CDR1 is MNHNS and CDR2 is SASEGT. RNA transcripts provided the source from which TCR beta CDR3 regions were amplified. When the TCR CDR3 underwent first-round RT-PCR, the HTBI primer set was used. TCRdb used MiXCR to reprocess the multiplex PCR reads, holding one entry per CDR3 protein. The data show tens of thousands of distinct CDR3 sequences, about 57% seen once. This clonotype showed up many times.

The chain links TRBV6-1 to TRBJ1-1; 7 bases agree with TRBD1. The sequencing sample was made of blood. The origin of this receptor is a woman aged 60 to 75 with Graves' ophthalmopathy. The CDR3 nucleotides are TGTGCCAGCAGCCCTACAGGGGTTCAAGCTGAAGCTTTCTTT. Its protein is CASSPTGVQAEAFF.